This TCR beta chain came from a study of shared clonotypes between healthy human individuals. Data came from immunoSEQ multiplex PCR; TCRdb stores just in-frame clones and leaves some out. The sample comprises some 450,000 clones, approximately 71% of which are singletons, and more than 10% rests with the top ten. Trimming stripped 5 bases from V and 0 bases from J, with 11 bases between. Germline assignment: CDR1 SEHNR and CDR2 FQNEAQ (reference sequence). CDR3 length: 15 amino acids. The sequencing sample was made of PBMCs. The J gene is TRBJ1-3, the V gene TRBV7-9; D gene unclear. This clonotype was obtained from a woman in her thirties or forties in good health. Some clones in this sample may be carry-over from other donors' samples. The CDR3 sequence is CASSPRQSSGNTIYF. The DNA for the CDR3 is TGTGCCAGCAGCCCAAGGCAGAGCTCTGGAAACACCATATATTTT. Variable domain in full (rest from reference TRBV7-9 and TRBJ1-3): DTGVSQNPRHKITKRGQNVTFRCDPISEHNRLYWYRQTLGQGPEFLTYFQNEAQLEKSRLLSDRFSAERPKGSFSTLEIQRTEQGDSAMYLCASSPRQSSGNTIYFGEGSWLTVV.